This T cell receptor beta chain was sequenced during a study of blood T cells in healthy people across ages (dated by TCRdb to between 2015 and 2016). Study-level background: Template switching captured roughly one uniquely barcoded TCR beta cDNA molecule per two T cells in model experiments. The study measured age-related changes in TCR beta repertoire diversity using deep sequencing normalized with unique cDNA molecular identifiers. The donors were divided into four age groups: young (average roughly 17 years), middle-aged (approximately 41), aged (about 56) and long-lived (about 80). The study analyzed two additional independent replicas of 1 million unique cDNA reads from the same blood draw for two donors, one aged 18 to 30 and one aged 80 or older. To avoid experimental bias, donors of different ages were distributed randomly across sequencing lanes.

V sheds 3 bases and J sheds 7 bases, leaving 15 bases between their ends. The CDR3 numbers 14 residues from cysteine through phenylalanine. Kept here is only the CDR3 DNA, which spans 42 bases and is read in frame from base 1. The CDR1 and CDR2 encoded by the germline V gene are MNHEY and SVGEGT. As for this clonotype: The antigen it recognizes is unknown. One base away there is no much larger clone; base qualities are not given.

The donors were around 39 Caucasian individuals from Russia, aged 6 to 90 years, who were systemically healthy. Each donor gave 9.5 to 10 milliliters of peripheral blood, drawn into EDTA-treated Vacutainer tubes. PBMCs were isolated by Ficoll-Paque density-gradient centrifugation, with at least 6.5 million obtained per sample. Trizol reagent was used to extract total RNA from the PBMCs, yielding at least 6 micrograms per sample. For every donor, flow cytometry on a PBMC aliquot measured the percentage of naive CD45RAhigh/CD27high T cells. The library came from 5' RACE. Sequencing took place on an Illumina HiSeq 2500. A second PCR of about 6 to 12 cycles was run with a J-beta primer mix and a sample-barcoded 5' primer. Each TCR beta cDNA molecule received a unique molecular identifier from a template-switch 5' adaptor carrying 12 random nucleotides. Each sample yielded at least 3 million CDR3-containing paired-end reads. First-strand cDNA was synthesized from all RNA with the Mint cDNA synthesis kit, primed by a TRBC-specific oligonucleotide. Following uracil-DNA glycosylase treatment, all cDNA underwent a first 18-cycle PCR with the universal primers M1SS and BC2_uni_R. In the original analysis: For normalization, 1 million high-quality reads were randomly selected from each sample, with every read carrying a distinct molecular identifier. Instead of being binned into consensus sequences, reads that shared molecular identifiers were thrown out. MiTCR, set to a Q25 quality threshold and the strictest error-elimination algorithm, was used for CDR3 identification, clonotype clustering and error correction. A nonparametric unseen species model with Euler transformation was used to estimate a lower bound on total TCR beta diversity. TCRdb trimmed the raw reads at Q25, called clones with MiXCR and kept productive beta chains. Each entry is one CDR3 protein sequence, shown with its most common DNA and genes. The V and J calls and clone size come from TCRdb's table, not from the authors' own analysis. The table for this sample lists 790,000 or so distinct CDR3 sequences; more than 50% of them were counted only once. Roughly 26% of the sample is in the top ten clones.

Study-wide conclusions, independent of this receptor: As age increased, observed TCR beta diversity per million T cells dropped in a roughly linear way, and a significant reduction was already evident by age 40. Donor CMV infection status was unknown, potentially confounding age-related changes in expanded clonotypes. Bulk unsorted PBMC profiling prevented conclusive comparison of naive and antigen-experienced compartments. Compared with the aged group, the long-lived group had more naive CD4+ T cells, fewer expanded clones and increased TCR diversity, a pattern suggesting age selection. Estimates of total diversity based on one million sequenced T cells were considered lower bounds and underestimates. A strong correlation was found between observed TCR beta diversity and the percentage of naive T cells measured by flow cytometry.

The sample consisted of blood. The chain employs TRBV6-2 or TRBV6-3 and TRBJ1-1, with TRBD1 as a weak D call on 5 bases. The origin of this receptor is a middle-aged man in good health. The DNA sequence is as follows: TGTGCCAGCAGTTATGGCGAGGGACCCGGTGAAGCTTTCTTT. This gives the protein CASSYGEGPGEAFF.